This T cell receptor beta chain appears in the sequencing data of a study of T cell responses to AZD1222 COVID-19 vaccine. Study-level results: Mapped onto spike, vaccine-associated CD4 TCRs spanned it and were dominant at 160-218 and 743-854.

In regard to this clone: Its matching antigen is unknown.

Assay used: immunoSEQ multiplex PCR; TCRdb lists only in-frame clones, some missing. The table records 100,000 to 120,000 clones, roughly 90% of them present only once. The CDR3 contains 16 residues. With 0 bases removed from V and 5 bases from J, the gap between germline ends came to 16 bases. Germline V gene data show CDR1 as MNHNS and CDR2 as SASEGT. The chain links TRBV6-1 to TRBJ1-1; D perhaps matches TRBD1 (6 bases). Source: peripheral blood, taken on day 0 of AZD1222 vaccination. This clonotype was sampled from an adult in good health. The DNA for the CDR3 is TGTGCCAGCAGTGAAGCCCGGCTCCGTAGGGGGACTGAAGCTTTCTTT. Residues: CASSEARLRRGTEAFF.